This T cell receptor beta chain was sequenced for a study of T cells in Graves' hyperthyroidism and ophthalmopathy. Study background: The blood sample was taken at first diagnosis, before treatment began. Findings and limits, study-wide: Most thyroid-expanded clonotypes above 0.001 were also found in blood.

Ten or more counts support this clonotype. Its matching antigen is unknown. Between the trimmed V and J ends, which lost 5 bases and 4 bases, there was a span of 15 bases. Germline V gene data show CDR1 as SNHLY and CDR2 as FYNNEI. The CDR3 loop spans 15 amino acids. The study enrolled patients aged 18 to 65 with newly diagnosed hyperthyroidism of under 2 months' duration. The source material, RNA transcripts, was used to amplify TCR beta CDR3 regions. Carried out on the TCR CDR3, a first-round RT-PCR used the HTBI primer set. From the multiplex PCR reads, TCRdb called clonotypes with MiXCR, one entry per CDR3 protein. The repertoire holds about 400,000 distinct CDR3 sequences, approximately 15% seen once, with roughly 33% in the top ten.

The specimen sequenced was blood. The receptor's source is a woman aged 25 to 39 with Graves' hyperthyroidism. The chain employs TRBV2 and TRBJ1-5; D not certain. CDR3 protein: CASSKGGLGNQPQHF. The DNA for the CDR3 is TGTGCCAGCAGTAAGGGAGGGCTGGGAAATCAGCCCCAGCATTTT.